This T cell receptor (beta chain) was recorded in a study of early T cells in non-severe SARS-CoV-2 infection. TCRdb reprocessed the 5' RACE reads via MiXCR and lists one record per CDR3 protein. The sample contains 70,000 to 95,000 distinct CDR3 sequences, approximately 9.1% of which appear only once. V was pared by 6 bases and J by 0 bases, with 3 bases between. The germline V gene encodes CDR1 ENHRY and CDR2 SYGVKD. The CDR3 runs 11 residues. The chain is built from TRBV10-3 and TRBJ2-7; D unresolved. The sequencing input was whole blood. The receptor comes from an adult who was a healthcare worker with PCR-confirmed SARS-CoV-2 infection or an uninfected control (not recorded which). CDR3 nucleotide sequence: TGTGCCATCAGCTCCTCCTACGAGCAGTACTTC. Translation gives CAISSSYEQYF.